This T cell receptor beta chain was identified in a study of immune cell composition in non-small cell lung cancer. Study observations and caveats: Squamous lung tumours showed higher top 10 clone scores and clonality than adenocarcinomas. Tumour-reactive clones were not shown to match dominant in vivo tumour clones.

About this clone itself: Its antigen is currently unknown.

The protocol was immunoSEQ multiplex PCR, while the TCRdb copy is restricted to in-frame clones and leaves out a portion. The table lists roughly 14,000 clones, roughly two thirds of them singletons. Per the germline V gene, CDR1 is GTSNPN and CDR2 is SVGIG (reference sequence). V lost 3 bases and J 13 bases, leaving 16 bases between the germline ends. The CDR3 covers 12 residues. The sequenced material came from lung tumor tissue. The TCR comes from a human donor with non-small cell lung cancer. The V gene is TRBV30, the J gene TRBJ2-1; perhaps TRBD2 as D (5 bases). The CDR3 region is CAWRRTQASQFF. The CDR3, as DNA: TGTGCCTGGAGGAGGACTCAAGCGAGTCAGTTCTTC.